Here is one T cell receptor (beta chain) with its context. These data belong to a study of blood T cell repertoires in COVID-19. Study summary: Some COVID-19 samples were acute and others convalescent; all came from the United States, Italy and Spain.

The data were produced by immunoSEQ multiplex PCR, yet TCRdb's version contains in-frame clones alone and is incomplete. This table holds tens of thousands of clones, roughly nine tenths found once. Germline V CDR1 and CDR2: LGHDT, YNNKEL (reference sequence). This CDR3 is built from 15 residues. V was pared by 1 base and J by 6 bases, with 9 bases of the junction left unmatched. The chain is built from TRBV3-1 (or the pseudogene TRBV3-2) and TRBJ2-7, with 7 bases identical to TRBD1. The sequencing input was peripheral blood. This TCR came from a man aged 60-69 years with acute or convalescent COVID-19. The DNA of the CDR3 is TGTGCCAGCAGCCAAGGACAGGGATCCTTTCGCGAGCAGTACTTC. Protein sequence: CASSQGQGSFREQYF.